The 17 T cell receptor beta chains in this list originate from one sample, sequenced in a study of shared clonotypes between healthy human individuals. The table came from immunoSEQ multiplex PCR; TCRdb's copy has only in-frame clones and leaves some out. The sample carries about 1,800,000 clones, around 96% recorded once. CD8 cells classed as naive were CD45RO-negative and positively selected for CCR7, excluding terminally differentiated effector memory CD45RA+ cells. Sequencing was performed on naive CD8+ T cells sorted from blood. All receptors come from a man aged 18 to 30 in good health.

The rearrangement links TRBV10-3 to TRBJ2-7; TRBD1 matches at 7 bases. V was pared by 4 bases and J by 5 bases, with 5 bases of the junction left unmatched. The CDR3 is 13 residues long. Germline CDR1 and CDR2: ENHRY and SYGVKD. CDR3 DNA sequence: TGTGCCATCAGTGGACAGGGATTGAACGAGCAGTACTTC. This encodes CAISGQGLNEQYF.

The chain employs TRBV25-1 and TRBJ2-7; the D gene is possibly TRBD2 (6 bases). There are 14 residues in the CDR3. CDR1 and CDR2 from the germline V gene are MGHDK and SYGVNS. V lost 4 bases to trimming and J lost 6 bases, with 16 bases between them. DNA of the CDR3: TGTGCCAGCAGTGCCTTCGGGGGTTCCGTCGAGCAGTACTTC. It is translated as CASSAFGGSVEQYF.

V is TRBV27 and J is TRBJ2-1; TRBD2 agrees at 12 bases. Germline CDR1 MNHEY, CDR2 SMNVEV (reference sequence). J lost 5 bases, V lost 6 bases, and 8 bases had no gene match. This CDR3 region has 16 residues. The CDR3 sequence: CASRAIGLAGNNEQFF. The DNA for the CDR3 is TGTGCCAGCAGAGCAATCGGACTAGCGGGGAACAATGAGCAGTTCTTC.

The genes are TRBV7-2 and TRBJ2-3, with D perhaps matching TRBD1 (6 bases). Germline values: CDR1 SGHTA, CDR2 FQGNSA. Trimming pared 2 bases from V and 11 bases from J, leaving 8 bases between. This CDR3 is 11 amino acids long. The DNA of the CDR3 is TGTGCCAGCAGCTTAACGGGACAGCAGTATTTT. Translated: CASSLTGQQYF. The complete variable domain, with remaining parts taken from reference TRBV7-2 and TRBJ2-3, reads GAGVSQSPSNKVTEKGKDVELRCDPISGHTALYWYRQSLGQGLEFLIYFQGNSAPDKSGLPSDRFSAERTGGSVSTLTIQRTQQEDSAVYLCASSLTGQQYFGPGTRLTVL.

The rearrangement uses TRBV7-2 and TRBJ1-2; 7 bases align to TRBD1. This CDR3 has 15 amino acids. The V gene end was trimmed by 2 bases and the J gene end by 5 bases; junction bases not matched to a gene: 8. Germline V gene data show CDR1 as SGHTA and CDR2 as FQGNSA. CDR3 coding DNA: TGTGCCAGCAGCTTATGGCGCAGGGGGGCGTATGGCTACACCTTC. Translated: CASSLWRRGAYGYTF.

The rearrangement joins TRBV29-1 to TRBJ2-2; D possibly corresponds to TRBD2 (6 bases). CDR1 is SQVTM, CDR2 ANQGSEA, per germline. The V end was cut by 3 bases, the J end by 4 bases, with 12 bases between. The length of the CDR3 is 14 residues. The CDR3 protein is CSVDRGMGTGELFF. For the CDR3, the DNA is TGCAGCGTTGATCGGGGGATGGGCACCGGGGAGCTGTTTTTT.

The chain carries TRBV5-1 and TRBJ1-4; D ambiguous. CDR1 and CDR2 from the germline V gene are SGHRS and YFSETQ. The CDR3 covers 15 residues. V was clipped by 0 bases and J by 7 bases, with 13 bases between them. CDR3 nucleotides: TGCGCCAGCAGCTTGGAAATTGGTTTAGGTGAAAAACTGTTTTTT. Its protein product is CASSLEIGLGEKLFF.

This chain connects TRBV5-1 to TRBJ2-7, with D perhaps TRBD2 (5 bases). Deletions cut 6 bases from V and 6 bases from J, with 16 bases between. CDR3 length equals 13 residues. Per the germline V gene, CDR1 is SGHRS and CDR2 is YFSETQ. DNA for the CDR3: TGCGCCAGCACCCCAGAGGGAGCGAGCGAGCAGTACTTC. This encodes CASTPEGASEQYF.

The CDR3 reads CASSSLPSGRAYEQYF. As DNA, the CDR3 is TGTGCCAGCAGCTCCTTACCTAGCGGGAGGGCCTACGAGCAGTACTTC. This chain uses TRBV7-9 with TRBJ2-7; 12 bases line up with TRBD2. The CDR3 loop spans 16 amino acids. V shed 4 bases, J shed 2 bases, and the junction held 6 bases outside the gene matches. Germline V gene sequence: CDR1 SEHNR, CDR2 FQNEAQ (reference sequence).

The J gene is TRBJ2-7, the V gene TRBV5-5; 9 positions agree with TRBD2. J was trimmed by 3 bases and V by 5 bases; bases with no gene match: 15. Per the germline V gene, CDR1 is SGHKS and CDR2 is YYEKEE (reference sequence). The CDR3 length is 17 residues. The CDR3 sequence: CASSRDLSLAGNYEQYF. For the CDR3, the DNA is TGTGCCAGCAGTCGTGATTTAAGCCTAGCGGGGAACTACGAGCAGTACTTC.

This clone was counted once. CDR3 in DNA: TGTGCCAGCAGCGTAGAGTCTAGCGGGGGGGGTCAGGAGACCCAGTACTTC. Translation: CASSVESSGGGQETQYF. The chain has TRBV9 and TRBJ2-5; 12 nucleotides align to TRBD2. CDR3 size: 17 residues. The ends lost 0 bases at V and 5 bases at J; junction bases unmatched: 8. Looked up from germline, CDR1 is SGDLS and CDR2 is YYNGEE.

The CDR3 nucleotides are TGTGCCAGCAGTTTATGGCGGGACAGCTATGGCTACACCTTC. Translated: CASSLWRDSYGYTF. This chain uses TRBV27 with TRBJ1-2; TRBD1 aligns across 7 bases. V lost 1 base, J lost 4 bases, and 3 bases stayed unmatched. This CDR3 is 14 amino acids long. The germline CDR1 and CDR2 sequences are MNHEY and SMNVEV (reference sequence).

The chain recombines TRBV19 with TRBJ2-2; 7 bases match TRBD1. The junction had 11 bases not matched to a gene; V was cut back by 3 bases and J by 7 bases. CDR3 length: 16 amino acids. In germline, CDR1 is LNHDA, CDR2 SQIVND (reference sequence). CDR3 in DNA: TGTGCCAGTAGTATCGGTATGACAGGGATAGGCGGGGAGCTGTTTTTT. It codes for CASSIGMTGIGGELFF.

Of note for this clone: This sample includes further DNA sequences coding for the same CDR3. This chain connects TRBV11-3 to TRBJ2-1; TRBD2 is a possible D gene (6 bases). V shed 3 bases and J shed 9 bases, with 6 bases lying between them. The length of the CDR3 is 11 residues. CDR1 is SGHNT and CDR2 is YENEEA in the germline V gene. The CDR3 loop is CASSLGLEQFF. CDR3 nucleotide sequence: TGTGCCAGCAGCTTGGGACTTGAGCAGTTCTTC.

The J gene is TRBJ2-1, the V gene TRBV5-6; D may be TRBD1 or TRBD2 (5 bases each). The CDR3 has 15 amino acids. CDR1 and CDR2 from the germline V gene are SGHDT and YYEEEE. V was pared by 0 bases and J by 4 bases, with 11 bases between. In DNA, the CDR3 is TGTGCCAGCAGCTTGGGAGGGACGGAATACAATGAGCAGTTCTTC. It encodes CASSLGGTEYNEQFF.

This clone was seen a few times. CDR3 in amino acids: CASSQQGQGYEQYF. The CDR3 DNA reads TGCGCCAGTTCCCAGCAGGGCCAGGGGTACGAGCAGTACTTC. V is TRBV4-1 and J is TRBJ2-7, with D perhaps TRBD1 (6 bases). CDR1 and CDR2 (germline): MGHRA, YSYEKL. V gave up 9 bases and J gave up 4 bases, with 19 bases separating them. This CDR3 has 14 residues.

In regard to this clone: Germline and junction disagree at one end, which may indicate a read error. V is TRBV7-7 and J is TRBJ1-1, with D possibly matching TRBD1 (5 bases). Germline V gene lookup returns CDR1 SSHAT and CDR2 FNYEAQ (reference sequence). The CDR3 length is 13 residues. CDR3 loop: CASSLLQGTEAFF. For the CDR3, the DNA is TGTGCTAGCAGCTTACTCCAGGGAACTGAAGCTTTCTTT.